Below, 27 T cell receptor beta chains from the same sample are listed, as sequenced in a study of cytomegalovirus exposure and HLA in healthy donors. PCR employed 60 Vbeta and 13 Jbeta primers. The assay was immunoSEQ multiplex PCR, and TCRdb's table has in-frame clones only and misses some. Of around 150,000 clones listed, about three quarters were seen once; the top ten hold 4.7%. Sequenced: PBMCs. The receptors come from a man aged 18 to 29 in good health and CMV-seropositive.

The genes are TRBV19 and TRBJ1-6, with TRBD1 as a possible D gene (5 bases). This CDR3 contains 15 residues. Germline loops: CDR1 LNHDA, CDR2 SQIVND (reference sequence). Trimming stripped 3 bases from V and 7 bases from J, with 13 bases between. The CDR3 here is CASSMSPGRNSPLHF. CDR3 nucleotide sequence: TGTGCCAGTAGTATGTCCCCAGGGAGGAATTCACCCCTCCACTTT.

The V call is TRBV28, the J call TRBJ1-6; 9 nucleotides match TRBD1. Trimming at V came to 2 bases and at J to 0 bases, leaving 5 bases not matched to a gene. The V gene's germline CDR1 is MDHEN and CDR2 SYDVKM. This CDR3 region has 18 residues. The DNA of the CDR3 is TGTGCCAGCAGTTTAGGGACAGGGAGGAGCTCCTATAATTCACCCCTCCACTTT. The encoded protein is CASSLGTGRSSYNSPLHF.

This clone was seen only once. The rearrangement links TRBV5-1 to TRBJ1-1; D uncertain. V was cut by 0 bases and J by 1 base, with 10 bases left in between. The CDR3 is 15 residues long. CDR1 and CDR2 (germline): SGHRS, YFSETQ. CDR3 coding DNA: TGCGCCAGCAGCTTGGAGGCGGGAGCGAACACTGAAGCTTTCTTT. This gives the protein CASSLEAGANTEAFF.

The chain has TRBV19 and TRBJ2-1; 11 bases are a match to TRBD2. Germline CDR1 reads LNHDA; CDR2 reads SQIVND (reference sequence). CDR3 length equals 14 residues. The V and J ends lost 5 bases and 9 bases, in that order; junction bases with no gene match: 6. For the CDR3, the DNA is TGTGCCAGTAGTGCTACTAGCGGGAGAGTTGAGCAGTTCTTC. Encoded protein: CASSATSGRVEQFF.

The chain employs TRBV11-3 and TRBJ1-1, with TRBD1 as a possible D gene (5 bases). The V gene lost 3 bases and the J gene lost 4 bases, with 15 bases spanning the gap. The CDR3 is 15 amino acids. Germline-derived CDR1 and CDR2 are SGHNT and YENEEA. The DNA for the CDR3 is TGTGCCAGCAGCTTGGCCGGGACTGCCGGCACTGAAGCTTTCTTT. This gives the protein CASSLAGTAGTEAFF. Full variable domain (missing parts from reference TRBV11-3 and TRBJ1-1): EAGVVQSPRYKIIEKKQPVAFWCNPISGHNTLYWYLQNLGQGPELLIRYENEEAVDDSQLPKDRFSAERLKGVDSTLKIQPAELGDSAVYLCASSLAGTAGTEAFFGQGTRLTVV.

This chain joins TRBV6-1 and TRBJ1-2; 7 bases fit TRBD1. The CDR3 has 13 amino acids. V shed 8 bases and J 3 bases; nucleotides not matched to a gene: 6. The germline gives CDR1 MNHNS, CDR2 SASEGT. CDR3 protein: CASAGTDHYGYTF. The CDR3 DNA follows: TGTGCCAGCGCGGGGACAGACCACTATGGCTACACCTTC.

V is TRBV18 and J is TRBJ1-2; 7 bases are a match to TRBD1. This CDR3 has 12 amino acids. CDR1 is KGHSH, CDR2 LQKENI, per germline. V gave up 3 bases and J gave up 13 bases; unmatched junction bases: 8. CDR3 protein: CASSPDEQGGTF. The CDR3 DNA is TGTGCCAGCTCACCCGACGAGCAGGGGGGCACCTTC. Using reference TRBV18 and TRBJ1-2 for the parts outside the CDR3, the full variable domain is NAGVMQNPRHLVRRRGQEARLRCSPMKGHSHVYWYRQLPEEGLKFMVYLQKENIIDESGMPKERFSAEFPKEGPSILRIQQVVRGDSAAYFCASSPDEQGGTFGSGTRLTVV.

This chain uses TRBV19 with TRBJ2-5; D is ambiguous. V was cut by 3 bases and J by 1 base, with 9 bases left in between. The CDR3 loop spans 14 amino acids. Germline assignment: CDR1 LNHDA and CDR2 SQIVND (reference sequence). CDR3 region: CASSIRSLQETQYF. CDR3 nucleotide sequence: TGTGCCAGTAGTATCCGCAGTCTCCAAGAGACCCAGTACTTC.

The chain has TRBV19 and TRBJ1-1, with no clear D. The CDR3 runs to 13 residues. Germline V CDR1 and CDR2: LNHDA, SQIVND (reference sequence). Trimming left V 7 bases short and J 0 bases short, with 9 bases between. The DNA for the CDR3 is TGTGCCAGTACGTATCAGTTGAACACTGAAGCTTTCTTT. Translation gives CASTYQLNTEAFF.

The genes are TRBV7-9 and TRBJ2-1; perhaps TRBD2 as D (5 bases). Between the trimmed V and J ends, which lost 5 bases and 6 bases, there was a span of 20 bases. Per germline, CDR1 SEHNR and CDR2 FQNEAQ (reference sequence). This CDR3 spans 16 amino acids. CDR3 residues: CASSASGRDPPNEQFF. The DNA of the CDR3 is TGTGCCAGCAGCGCAAGCGGACGAGATCCCCCCAATGAGCAGTTCTTC.

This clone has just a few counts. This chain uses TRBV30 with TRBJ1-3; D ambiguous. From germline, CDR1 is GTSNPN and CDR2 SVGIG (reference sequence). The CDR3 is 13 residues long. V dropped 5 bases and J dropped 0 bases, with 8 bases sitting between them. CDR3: CAWDTSSGNTIYF. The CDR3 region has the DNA TGTGCCTGGGACACTAGCTCTGGAAACACCATATATTTT.

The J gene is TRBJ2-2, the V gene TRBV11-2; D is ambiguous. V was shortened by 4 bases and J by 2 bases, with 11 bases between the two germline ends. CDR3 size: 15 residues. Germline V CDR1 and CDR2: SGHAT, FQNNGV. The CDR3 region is CASSSLTRNTGELFF. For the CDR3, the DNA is TGTGCCAGCAGCTCGCTGACTCGTAACACCGGGGAGCTGTTTTTT.

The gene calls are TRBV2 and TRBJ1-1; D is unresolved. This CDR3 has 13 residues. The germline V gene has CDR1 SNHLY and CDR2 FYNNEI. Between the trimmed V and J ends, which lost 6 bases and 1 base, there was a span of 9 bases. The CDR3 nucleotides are TGTGCCAGCAGCCTACGCGAGAACACTGAAGCTTTCTTT. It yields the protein CASSLRENTEAFF.

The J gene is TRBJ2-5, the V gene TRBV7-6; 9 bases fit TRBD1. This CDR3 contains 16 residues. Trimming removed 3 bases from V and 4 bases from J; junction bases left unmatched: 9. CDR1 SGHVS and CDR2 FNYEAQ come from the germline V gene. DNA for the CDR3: TGTGCCAGCAGCTTTGTGGCGGACAGGGGACGAGAGACCCAGTACTTC. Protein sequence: CASSFVADRGRETQYF. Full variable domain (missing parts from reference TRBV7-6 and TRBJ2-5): GAGVSQSPRYKVTKRGQDVALRCDPISGHVSLYWYRQALGQGPEFLTYFNYEAQQDKSGLPNDRFSAERPEGSISTLTIQRTEQRDSAMYRCASSFVADRGRETQYFGPGTRLLVL.

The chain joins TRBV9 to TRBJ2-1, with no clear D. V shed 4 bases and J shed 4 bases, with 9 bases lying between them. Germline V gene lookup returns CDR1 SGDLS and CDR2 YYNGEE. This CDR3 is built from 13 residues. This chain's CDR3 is CASSYSPYNEQFF. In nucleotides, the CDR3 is TGTGCCAGCAGCTATTCCCCGTACAATGAGCAGTTCTTC.

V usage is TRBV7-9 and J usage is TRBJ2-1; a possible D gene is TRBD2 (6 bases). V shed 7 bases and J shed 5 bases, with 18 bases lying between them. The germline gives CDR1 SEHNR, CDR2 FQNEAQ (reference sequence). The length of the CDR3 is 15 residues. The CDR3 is CASTPPGDQDNEQFF. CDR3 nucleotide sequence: TGTGCCAGCACCCCGCCGGGGGATCAAGACAATGAGCAGTTCTTC.

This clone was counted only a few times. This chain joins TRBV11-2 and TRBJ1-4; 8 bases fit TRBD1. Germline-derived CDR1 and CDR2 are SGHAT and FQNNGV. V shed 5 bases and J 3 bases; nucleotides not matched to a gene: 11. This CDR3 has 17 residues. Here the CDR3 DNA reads TGTGCCAGCAGCACTTACCAGGACAGGGTTGCTAATGAAAAACTGTTTTTT. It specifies CASSTYQDRVANEKLFF.

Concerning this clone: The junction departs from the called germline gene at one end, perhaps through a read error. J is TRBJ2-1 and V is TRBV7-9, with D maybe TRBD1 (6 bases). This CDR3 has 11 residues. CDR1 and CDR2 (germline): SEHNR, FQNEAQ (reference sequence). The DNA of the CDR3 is TGTGCCAGCAGCTTAGGGACAGCCTTTCTCTTC. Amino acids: CASSLGTAFLF.

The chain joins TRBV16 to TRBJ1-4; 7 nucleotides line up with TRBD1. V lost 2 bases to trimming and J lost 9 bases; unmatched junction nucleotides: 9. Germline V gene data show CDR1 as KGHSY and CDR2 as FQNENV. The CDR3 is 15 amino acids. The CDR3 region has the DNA TGTGCCAGCAGCCAAATCCTAGGGGACAGCCAAAAACTGTTTTTT. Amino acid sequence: CASSQILGDSQKLFF.

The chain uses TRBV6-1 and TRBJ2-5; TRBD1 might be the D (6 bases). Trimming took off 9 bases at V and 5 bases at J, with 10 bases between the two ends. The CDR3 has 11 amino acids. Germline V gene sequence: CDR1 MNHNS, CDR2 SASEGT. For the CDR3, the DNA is TGTGCCAGATTAAGGGGGGAGACCCAGTACTTC. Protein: CARLRGETQYF.

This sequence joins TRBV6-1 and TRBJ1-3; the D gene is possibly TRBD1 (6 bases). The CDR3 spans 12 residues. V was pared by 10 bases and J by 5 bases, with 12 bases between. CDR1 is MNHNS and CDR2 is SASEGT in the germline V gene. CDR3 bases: TGTGCCACCAGGGACACACGAAACACCATATATTTT. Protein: CATRDTRNTIYF.

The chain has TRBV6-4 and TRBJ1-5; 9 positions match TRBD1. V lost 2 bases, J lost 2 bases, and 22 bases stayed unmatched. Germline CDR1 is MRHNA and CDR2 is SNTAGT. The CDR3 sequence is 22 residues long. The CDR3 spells CASSDTRGTGISHIAGNQPQHF. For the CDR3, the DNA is TGTGCCAGCAGTGACACCCGCGGGACAGGGATCTCCCATATAGCTGGCAATCAGCCCCAGCATTTT.

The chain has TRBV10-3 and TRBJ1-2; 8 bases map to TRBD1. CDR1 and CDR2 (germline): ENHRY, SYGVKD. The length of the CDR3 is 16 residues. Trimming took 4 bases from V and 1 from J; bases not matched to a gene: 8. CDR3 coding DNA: TGTGCCATCAGTGCCCGGCCGGGACAGGATAACTATGGCTACACCTTC. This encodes CAISARPGQDNYGYTF.

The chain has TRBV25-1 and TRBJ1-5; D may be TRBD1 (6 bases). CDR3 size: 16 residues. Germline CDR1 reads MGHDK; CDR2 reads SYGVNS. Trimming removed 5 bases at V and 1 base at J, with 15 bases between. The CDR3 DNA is TGTGCCAGCAGTCCCGCCGCCCAGGGGAGCAATCAGCCCCAGCATTTT. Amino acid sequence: CASSPAAQGSNQPQHF.

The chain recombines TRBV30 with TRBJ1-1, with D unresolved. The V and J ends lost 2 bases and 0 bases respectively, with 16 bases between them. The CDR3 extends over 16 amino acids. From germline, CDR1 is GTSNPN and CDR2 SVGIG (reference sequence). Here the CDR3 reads CAWSYRAGSMNTEAFF. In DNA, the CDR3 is TGTGCCTGGAGTTATCGCGCAGGCAGCATGAACACTGAAGCTTTCTTT.

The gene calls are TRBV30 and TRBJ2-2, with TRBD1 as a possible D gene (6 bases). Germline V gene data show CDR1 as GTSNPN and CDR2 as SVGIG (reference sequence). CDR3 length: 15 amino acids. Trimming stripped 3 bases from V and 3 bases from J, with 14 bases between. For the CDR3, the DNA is TGTGCCTGGAGCGAAGTCCCAGGGGACACCGGGGAGCTGTTTTTT. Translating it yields CAWSEVPGDTGELFF.

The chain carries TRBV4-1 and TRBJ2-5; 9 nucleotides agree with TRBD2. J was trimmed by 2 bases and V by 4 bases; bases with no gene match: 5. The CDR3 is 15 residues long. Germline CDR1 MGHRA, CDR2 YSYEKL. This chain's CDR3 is CASSPPTSGQETQYF. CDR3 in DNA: TGCGCCAGCAGCCCGCCGACTAGCGGACAAGAGACCCAGTACTTC.